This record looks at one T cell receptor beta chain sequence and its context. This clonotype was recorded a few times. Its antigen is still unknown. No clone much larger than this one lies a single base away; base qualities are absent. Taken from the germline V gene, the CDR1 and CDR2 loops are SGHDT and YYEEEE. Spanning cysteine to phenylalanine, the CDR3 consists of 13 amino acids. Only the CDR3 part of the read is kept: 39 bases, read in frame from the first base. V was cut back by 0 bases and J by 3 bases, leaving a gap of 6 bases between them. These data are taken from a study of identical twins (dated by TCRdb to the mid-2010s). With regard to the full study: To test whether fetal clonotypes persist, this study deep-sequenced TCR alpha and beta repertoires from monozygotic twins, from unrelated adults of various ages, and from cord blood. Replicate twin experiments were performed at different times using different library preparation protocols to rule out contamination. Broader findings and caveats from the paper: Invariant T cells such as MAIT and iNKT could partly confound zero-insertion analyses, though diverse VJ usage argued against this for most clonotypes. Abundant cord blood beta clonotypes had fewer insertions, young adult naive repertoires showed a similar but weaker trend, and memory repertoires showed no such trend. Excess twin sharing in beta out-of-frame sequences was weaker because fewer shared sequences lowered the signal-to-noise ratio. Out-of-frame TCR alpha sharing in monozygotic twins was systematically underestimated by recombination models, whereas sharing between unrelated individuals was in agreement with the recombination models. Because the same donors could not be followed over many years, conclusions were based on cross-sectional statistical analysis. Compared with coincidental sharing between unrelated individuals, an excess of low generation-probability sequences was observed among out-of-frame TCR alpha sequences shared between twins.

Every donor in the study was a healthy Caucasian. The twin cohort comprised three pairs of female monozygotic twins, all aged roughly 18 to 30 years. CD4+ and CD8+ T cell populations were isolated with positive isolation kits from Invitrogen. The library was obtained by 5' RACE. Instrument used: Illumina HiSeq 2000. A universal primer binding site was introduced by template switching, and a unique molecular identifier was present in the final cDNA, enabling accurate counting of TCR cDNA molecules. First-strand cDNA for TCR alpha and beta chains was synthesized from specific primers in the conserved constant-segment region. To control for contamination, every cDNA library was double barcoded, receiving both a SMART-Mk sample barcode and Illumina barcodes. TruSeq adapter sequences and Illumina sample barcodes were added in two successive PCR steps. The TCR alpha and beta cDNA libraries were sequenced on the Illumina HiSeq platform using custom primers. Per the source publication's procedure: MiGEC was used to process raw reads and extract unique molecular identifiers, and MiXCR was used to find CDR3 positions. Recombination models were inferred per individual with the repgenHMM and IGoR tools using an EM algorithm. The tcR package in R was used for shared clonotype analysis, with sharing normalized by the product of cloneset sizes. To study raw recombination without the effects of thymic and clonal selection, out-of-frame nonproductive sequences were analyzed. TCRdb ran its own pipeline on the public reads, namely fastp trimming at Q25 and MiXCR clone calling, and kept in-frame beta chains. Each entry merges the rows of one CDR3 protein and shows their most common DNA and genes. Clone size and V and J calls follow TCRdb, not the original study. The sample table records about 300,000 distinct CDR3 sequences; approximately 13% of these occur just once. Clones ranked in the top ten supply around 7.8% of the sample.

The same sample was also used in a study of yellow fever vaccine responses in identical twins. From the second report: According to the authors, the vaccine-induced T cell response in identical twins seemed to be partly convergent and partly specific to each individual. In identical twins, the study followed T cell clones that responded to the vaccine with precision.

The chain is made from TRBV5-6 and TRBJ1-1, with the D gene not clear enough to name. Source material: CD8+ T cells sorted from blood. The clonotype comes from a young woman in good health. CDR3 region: CASSLEADTEAFF. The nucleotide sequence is TGTGCCAGCAGCTTGGAGGCGGACACTGAAGCTTTCTTT.